This TCR beta chain was profiled in a study of human T cells and chemical hapten exposure (dated by TCRdb to about 2021). With regard to the full study: Libraries were pooled for sequencing, and per-sample TCR yields varied mainly because of small differences in library volumes within the pool. This study followed changes in the peripheral blood TCR repertoire in vivo during primary and secondary sensitization of alopecia patients to the hapten diphenylcyclopropenone (DPC). Study-level results and caveats: The number of TCRs above 1 in 1000 frequency did not change with DPC sensitization; there was no evidence of global repertoire structure alterations. Repeated subsampling changed both the strength of the expansion versus patch-test correlation and the threshold at which the correlation became significant.

This clonotype was detected a few times. What this receptor recognizes is not known. The sample holds no much larger clone one base away, and base qualities are not on file. Total RNA was extracted from unfractionated whole blood collected in Tempus Blood RNA tubes. Five healthy volunteers served as TCR sequencing controls and were bled at day 0, 2 weeks and 6 weeks. Looking up the germline V gene (reference sequence) yields CDR1 SEHNR and CDR2 FQNEAQ. Its CDR3 holds 15 amino acids, cysteine through phenylalanine. The entry retains the CDR3 DNA only, 45 bases that are in frame from base 1. V drops 0 bases and J drops 4 bases, leaving 13 bases in between. During library preparation, unique molecular identifiers were attached to individual cDNA molecules so that TCRs could be counted in a quantitative, reproducible way. Each blood RNA sample was used to sequence both TCR alpha and TCR beta chains. The original pipeline was this. Samples had a median of approximately 93,000 TCRs, with a range from roughly 23,224 to 750,000. The Decombinator software suite was used to annotate the V, J and CDR3 of the TCR reads. To make PS versus PT1 abundance plots, every sample was subsampled to the same number of TCRs (28,000). TCRs were defined as expanded if absent before sensitization and observed at least eight times at the 2-week time point. The public reads were quality trimmed at Q25 with fastp and then assembled into clones with MiXCR by TCRdb, keeping productive beta chains. Each record represents a unique CDR3 protein, reported with the most common genes and DNA among its rows. In this record, the V and J calls reflect TCRdb's handling and not the investigators' own analysis. The sample records fewer than 150,000 distinct CDR3 sequences, 8.5% of which are singletons. The ten largest clones add up to roughly 1.5% of the sample.

Specimen: whole blood. The sequence came from a human donor in good health. Some clones in this sample may be carry-over from other donors' samples. Donor details come from another sample of the same person, matched by shared clones. The rearranged segments are TRBV7-9 and TRBJ2-7; TRBD2 could be the D gene, as 5 bases match. The CDR3 region reads CASSLADHGIYEQYF. At the DNA level, the sequence is TGTGCCAGCAGCTTAGCAGATCACGGGATATACGAGCAGTACTTC.